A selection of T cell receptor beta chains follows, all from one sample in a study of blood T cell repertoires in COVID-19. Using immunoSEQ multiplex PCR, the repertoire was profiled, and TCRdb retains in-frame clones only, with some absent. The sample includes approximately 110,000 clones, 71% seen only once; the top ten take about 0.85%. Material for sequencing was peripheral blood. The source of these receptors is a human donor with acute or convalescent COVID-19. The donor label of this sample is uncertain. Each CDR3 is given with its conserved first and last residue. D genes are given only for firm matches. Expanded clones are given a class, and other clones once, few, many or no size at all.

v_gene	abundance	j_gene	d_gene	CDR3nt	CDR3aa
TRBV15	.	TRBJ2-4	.	TGTGCCACCAGCAGTAGAGGGGGTGAAGGAAGGAACATTCAGTACTTC	CATSSRGGEGRNIQYF
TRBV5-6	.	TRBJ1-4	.	TGTGCCAGCAGCTTTCCGACAGGAACTAATGAAAAACTGTTTTTT	CASSFPTGTNEKLFF
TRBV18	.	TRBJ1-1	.	TGTGCCAGCTCACCCGCGACAACCGGGGCTGAAGCTTTCTTT	CASSPATTGAEAFF
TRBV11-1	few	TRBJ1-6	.	TGTGCCAGCAGCGCCGGGAGGGTACGGAATTCACCCCTCCACTTT	CASSAGRVRNSPLHF
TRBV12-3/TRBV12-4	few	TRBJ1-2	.	TGTGCCAGCAGTTTCGGGGGTGATAGCTACACCTTC	CASSFGGDSYTF
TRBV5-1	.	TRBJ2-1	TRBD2	TGCGCCAGCAGCTCCAGCGGGGGGGCCGCAGAGTCCTACAATGAGCAGTTCTTC	CASSSSGGAAESYNEQFF
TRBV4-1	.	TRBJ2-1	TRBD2	TGCGCCAGCAGCCAACACAGACTAGCGGGGTACAATGAGCAGTTCTTC	CASSQHRLAGYNEQFF
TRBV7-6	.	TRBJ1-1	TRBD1	TGTGCCAGCAGCTTAGTACCCCAGGGGGGCCCGGACACTGAAGCTTTCTTT	CASSLVPQGGPDTEAFF
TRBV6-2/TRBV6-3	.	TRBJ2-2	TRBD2	TGTGCCAGCAGCCGGGGGGGTGACACCGGGGAGCTGTTTTTT	CASSRGGDTGELFF
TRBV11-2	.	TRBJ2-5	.	TGTGCCAGCAGCTTAGGGAGCCTAGCAGGGGTGGGGACCCAGTACTTC	CASSLGSLAGVGTQYF
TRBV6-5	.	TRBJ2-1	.	TGTGCCAGCAGTTACGGTCTCGGGGATGAGCAGTTCTTC	CASSYGLGDEQFF
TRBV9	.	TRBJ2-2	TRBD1	TGTGCCAGCAGCTTGGGTACCAGGGGGACCGGGGAGCTGTTTTTT	CASSLGTRGTGELFF
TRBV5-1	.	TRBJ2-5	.	TGCGCCAGCAGCACTGGCGGGATGGCAGAGACCCAGTACTTC	CASSTGGMAETQYF
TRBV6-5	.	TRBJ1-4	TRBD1	TGTGCCAGCAGTTATTCGACAGGGGCTAATGAAAAACTGTTTTTT	CASSYSTGANEKLFF
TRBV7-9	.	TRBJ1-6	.	TGTGCCAGCAGCCCTCAAGGCAGGGGCTATAATTCACCCCTCCACTTT	CASSPQGRGYNSPLHF
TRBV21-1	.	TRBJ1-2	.	TGTGCCAGCAGCAACTCTCGCAGGGGGCCCTATGGCTACACCTTC	CASSNSRRGPYGYTF
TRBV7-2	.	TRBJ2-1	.	TGTGCCAGCAGCTTAGCGCCATTCCAGGGTAAACTATACAATGAGCAGTTCTTC	CASSLAPFQGKLYNEQFF
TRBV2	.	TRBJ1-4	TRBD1	TGTGCCAGCAAGACAGGGGGGGGTGAAAAACTGTTTTTT	CASKTGGGEKLFF
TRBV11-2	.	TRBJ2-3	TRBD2	TGTGCCAGCAGCTTAACGGGACTAGCGGGCACAGATACGCAGTATTTT	CASSLTGLAGTDTQYF
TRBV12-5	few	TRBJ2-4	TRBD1	TGTGCTAGTGGTTTGGACCCCCATGTCGGGTACGGACAGGTGAACATTCAGTACTTC	CASGLDPHVGYGQVNIQYF
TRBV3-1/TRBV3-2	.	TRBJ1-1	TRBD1	TGTGCCAGCAGCCAAGGTTACAGGGGTCGGAACACTGAAGCTTTCTTT	CASSQGYRGRNTEAFF
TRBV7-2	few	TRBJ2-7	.	TGTGCCAGCAGCTTCCTGGGGGCCTTCAGCTCCTACGAGCAGTACTTC	CASSFLGAFSSYEQYF
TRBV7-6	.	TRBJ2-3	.	TGTGCCAGCAGCCCCGCGGGCGGTAGCACAGATACGCAGTATTTT	CASSPAGGSTDTQYF
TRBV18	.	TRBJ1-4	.	TGTGCCAGCTCACGGCCCGGACATCTAACTAATGAAAAACTGTTTTTT	CASSRPGHLTNEKLFF
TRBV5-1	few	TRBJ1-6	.	TGCGCCAGCAGCTTGCTGGACTTCGATTCACCCCTCCACTTT	CASSLLDFDSPLHF
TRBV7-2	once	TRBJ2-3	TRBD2	TGTGCCAGCAGCTTAGAGGCTAGCGGGGGTTTAGATACGCAGTATTTT	CASSLEASGGLDTQYF
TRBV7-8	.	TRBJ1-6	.	TGTGCCAGCAGCTTATCGGGGGGCTCCCCTAATTCACCCCTCCACTTT	CASSLSGGSPNSPLHF
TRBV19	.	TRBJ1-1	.	TGTGCCACCTCCTCGGGGGACTTGATAGCCTTTACTGAAGCTTTCTTT	CATSSGDLIAFTEAFF
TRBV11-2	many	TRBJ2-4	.	TGTGCCAGCAGCTTATTCCCGCCATCAGGCAAAAACATTCAGTACTTC	CASSLFPPSGKNIQYF
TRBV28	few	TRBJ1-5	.	TGTGCCAGCAGTTTGACTCCCGGGGTAGACCAGCCCCAGCATTTT	CASSLTPGVDQPQHF
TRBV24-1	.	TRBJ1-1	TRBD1	TGTGCCACCAGTGATAACAGGGGGACTGAAGCTTTCTTT	CATSDNRGTEAFF
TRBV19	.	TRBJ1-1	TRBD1	TGTGCCAGTAGTATAACCTCGACAGGGGTGAACACTGAAGCTTTCTTT	CASSITSTGVNTEAFF
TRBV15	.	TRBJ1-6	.	TGTGCCACGCTAGAGGGCCAGGGGAATTCACCCCTCCACTTT	CATLEGQGNSPLHF
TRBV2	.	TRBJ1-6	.	TGTGCCAGCAGGGGAGGGACACCTCTCGGGAATTCACCCCTCCACTTT	CASRGGTPLGNSPLHF
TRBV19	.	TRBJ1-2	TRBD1	TGTGCCAGTAGTACCGCGGACAGGCGCGGCTACACCTTC	CASSTADRRGYTF
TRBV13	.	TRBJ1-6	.	TGTGCCAGCAGCACACAGGGTCGAAATTCACCCCTCCACTTT	CASSTQGRNSPLHF
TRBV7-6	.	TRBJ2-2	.	TGTGCCAGCAGCCCCGGGGGAGTGAACACCGGGGAGCTGTTTTTT	CASSPGGVNTGELFF
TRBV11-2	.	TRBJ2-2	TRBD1	TGTGCCAGCAGCTCCAGGGGGACCACCGGGGAGCTGTTTTTT	CASSSRGTTGELFF
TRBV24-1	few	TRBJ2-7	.	TGTGCCACCAGTGATTTGCGGGCAGGGGCCGAGCAGTACTTC	CATSDLRAGAEQYF
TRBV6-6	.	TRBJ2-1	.	TGTGCCAGCCGTCCAGGGTACAATGAGCAGTTCTTC	CASRPGYNEQFF
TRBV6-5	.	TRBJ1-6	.	TGTGCCAGCAGGTTCGGGGAAGGGTTTAATTCACCCCTCCACTTT	CASRFGEGFNSPLHF
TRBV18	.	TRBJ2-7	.	TGTGCCAGCTCACCGGGCCGAGCTTACGAGCAGTACTTC	CASSPGRAYEQYF
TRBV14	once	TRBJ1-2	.	TGTGCCAGCAGCCAAAAACTCAACTATGGCTACACCTTC	CASSQKLNYGYTF
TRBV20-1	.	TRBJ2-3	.	TGCAGTGTGGCTAGCGATACGCAGTATTTT	CSVASDTQYF
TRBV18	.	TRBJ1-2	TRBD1	TGTGCCAGCTCACCTAACAGGGGTTCGTACACCTTC	CASSPNRGSYTF
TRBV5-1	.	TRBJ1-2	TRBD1	TGCGCCAGCAGCTCCTTCACAGGGGGCCGAATCTATGGCTACACCTTC	CASSSFTGGRIYGYTF
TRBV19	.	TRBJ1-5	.	TGTGCCAGTAGTATCGTACAGTTTAATCAGCCCCAGCATTTT	CASSIVQFNQPQHF
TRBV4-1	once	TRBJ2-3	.	TGCGCCAGCAGCCAAGGGAGGGACTTTTACACAGATACGCAGTATTTT	CASSQGRDFYTDTQYF
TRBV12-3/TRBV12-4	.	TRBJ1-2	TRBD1	TGTGCCAGCAGACGGGCAGGGGGTCTTGGCTACACCTTC	CASRRAGGLGYTF
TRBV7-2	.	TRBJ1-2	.	TGTGCCAGCAGCTTGACAAGAACAGGGTTTTATGATGGCTACACCTTC	CASSLTRTGFYDGYTF
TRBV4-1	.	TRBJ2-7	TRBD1	TGCGCCAGCAGCCAAGATCGGGACAGGGGCTCCTACGAGCAGTACTTC	CASSQDRDRGSYEQYF
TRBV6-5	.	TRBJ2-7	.	TGTGCCAGCAGCGGTCAGGGACACTACGAGCAGTACTTC	CASSGQGHYEQYF